One sample yielded the 21 T cell receptor beta chains listed below, sequenced in a study of spatial heterogeneity in lung cancer. TCRdb reprocessed the 5' RACE reads with MiXCR, giving one entry per CDR3 protein. The sample yields roughly 48,000 distinct CDR3 sequences, under 6% seen once. The time point denotes: sample taken at primary tumor resection. The sequenced sample was PBMCs, obtained at surgery. These receptors originate from a male donor with early-stage non-small cell lung cancer.

This clonotype came up many times. V is TRBV5-1 and J is TRBJ2-1; D is ambiguous. From germline, CDR1 is SGHRS and CDR2 YFSETQ. V was shortened by 4 bases and J by 3 bases, with 11 bases between the two germline ends. This CDR3 is built from 14 residues. The CDR3, as DNA: TGCGCCAGCAGCCTGCCCGGCTACTACAATGAGCAGTTCTTC. As protein: CASSLPGYYNEQFF.

This clonotype occurred many times. The genes are TRBV7-2 and TRBJ2-7; TRBD2 matches 7 bases. The V gene end was trimmed by 4 bases and the J gene end by 2 bases; junction bases not matched to a gene: 8. This CDR3 spans 15 amino acids. Germline V gives CDR1 SGHTA, CDR2 FQGNSA. The CDR3 loop reads CASSSAGTIPYEQYF. For the CDR3, the DNA is TGTGCCAGCAGCTCCGCCGGGACTATCCCCTACGAGCAGTACTTC.

This clonotype was seen many times. The chain employs TRBV12-5 and TRBJ2-5; 16 positions agree with TRBD2. Germline V CDR1 and CDR2: LGHNT, FRNRAP. The CDR3 is 16 amino acids. Trimming took 5 bases from V and 5 from J; bases not matched to a gene: 5. The CDR3 bases are TGTGCTAGTGGTCCGGGACTAGCGGGAGGGCCGGAGACCCAGTACTTC. Translation gives CASGPGLAGGPETQYF.

This clonotype was counted at least ten times. The rearrangement links TRBV27 to TRBJ2-1, with no clear D. V lost 6 bases, J lost 2 bases, and 14 bases lay in between. The CDR3 length is 15 residues. Germline V gene data show CDR1 as MNHEY and CDR2 as SMNVEV (reference sequence). CDR3 DNA: TGTGCCAGCAGCTTAGTGGACGGAGCCTACAATGAGCAGTTCTTC. Its translation: CASSLVDGAYNEQFF.

The genes are TRBV20-1 and TRBJ2-1; 8 bases fit TRBD2. The CDR3 extends over 16 amino acids. J was trimmed by 3 bases and V by 0 bases; bases with no gene match: 7. Germline CDR1 DFQATT, CDR2 SNEGSKA (reference sequence). Written as DNA, the CDR3 is TGCAGTGCTAGAGATGGTAGGGCGGGAGGCTACAATGAGCAGTTCTTC. Amino acid sequence: CSARDGRAGGYNEQFF.

V gene TRBV6-5 combines with J gene TRBJ2-2; TRBD1 matches 9 bases. The ends lost 3 bases at V and 4 bases at J; junction bases unmatched: 3. The CDR3 spans 15 residues. From germline, CDR1 is MNHEY and CDR2 SVGAGI. CDR3 DNA: TGTGCCAGCAGTTATGGGACAGGGTCCACCGGGGAGCTGTTTTTT. Amino acid sequence: CASSYGTGSTGELFF.

In this sample, this clonotype turned up many times. The chain employs TRBV10-3 and TRBJ2-3; TRBD2 aligns across 9 bases. Germline assignment: CDR1 ENHRY and CDR2 SYGVKD. The CDR3 covers 15 residues. V lost 9 bases to trimming and J lost 2 bases; unmatched junction nucleotides: 9. In nucleotides, the CDR3 is TGTGCCATGTCTGCGAGACTAGCGGACACAGATACGCAGTATTTT. It is translated as CAMSARLADTDTQYF.

In its sample, this clonotype was seen many times. The genes are TRBV4-3 and TRBJ2-2, with 7 nucleotides matching TRBD2. Germline V gives CDR1 LGHNA, CDR2 YSLEER. The CDR3 sequence is 18 residues long. V lost 0 bases and J lost 6; bases outside the gene matches: 13. CDR3 DNA sequence: TGCGCCAGCAGCCAAGATCTATGGCGACTAGCAGCCCCCGGGGAGCTGTTTTTT. It specifies CASSQDLWRLAAPGELFF.

This clonotype was found many times. The rearrangement uses TRBV28 and TRBJ1-5, with D maybe TRBD1 (6 bases). V gave up 6 bases and J gave up 3 bases, with 12 bases separating them. The length of the CDR3 is 14 residues. From germline, CDR1 is MDHEN and CDR2 SYDVKM. CDR3 in amino acids: CASRRGQNNQPQHF. CDR3 nucleotide sequence: TGTGCCAGCAGACGAGGACAGAACAATCAGCCCCAGCATTTT.

This clonotype was observed many times. The chain has TRBV12-3 or TRBV12-4 and TRBJ2-1; perhaps TRBD1 as D (5 bases). The CDR3 is 20 residues long. V lost 3 bases, J lost 0 bases, and 24 bases lay in between. This CDR3 is CASSLSTDGIWGGSYNEQFF. CDR3 bases: TGTGCCAGCAGTTTGAGTACTGACGGAATTTGGGGCGGCTCCTACAATGAGCAGTTCTTC.

This clonotype was recorded at least ten times. V gene TRBV6-2 or TRBV6-3 combines with J gene TRBJ2-1; 8 positions agree with TRBD1. This CDR3 comprises 12 residues. The trim removed 6 bases at V and 8 bases at J, leaving 3 bases unmatched. Germline CDR1 MNHEY, CDR2 SVGEGT. CDR3 in DNA: TGTGCCAGCAGACGGACAGGGTATGAGCAGTTCTTC. This gives the protein CASRRTGYEQFF.

This clonotype was recorded many times. This chain joins TRBV12-3 or TRBV12-4 and TRBJ1-1, with a weak D call TRBD1 (6 bases). With 6 bases removed from V and 8 bases from J, the gap between germline ends came to 10 bases. The CDR3 is 11 amino acids. For the CDR3, the DNA is TGTGCCAGCAGAATCGGGACAGAAGCTTTCTTT. Translating gives CASRIGTEAFF.

This clonotype was detected many times. This sequence joins TRBV30 and TRBJ2-3, with D uncertain. Trimming shortened V by 2 bases and J by 4 bases, and 10 bases separated the two germline ends. This CDR3 is 13 amino acids long. Germline CDR1 reads GTSNPN; CDR2 reads SVGIG (reference sequence). The CDR3 DNA reads TGTGCCTGGAGTCCGTTTGCGGCAGATACGCAGTATTTT. Its protein is CAWSPFAADTQYF.

This clonotype was counted ten times or more. The rearrangement joins TRBV28 to TRBJ1-4, with TRBD1 as a possible D gene (5 bases). The CDR3 is 16 amino acids. Germline V CDR1 and CDR2: MDHEN, SYDVKM. V shed 5 bases and J shed 8 bases, with 21 bases lying between them. The CDR3, as DNA: TGTGCCAGCAGTCCAACTCCGGGGGGGGATATAGAAAAACTGTTTTTT. Protein sequence: CASSPTPGGDIEKLFF.

V and J are TRBV27 and TRBJ2-2, with D hard to call. The germline V gene encodes CDR1 MNHEY and CDR2 SMNVEV (reference sequence). The V and J ends lost 5 bases and 0 bases respectively, with 10 bases between them. The CDR3 length is 15 residues. As DNA, the CDR3 is TGTGCCAGCAGTCTGCACGACGCGAACACCGGGGAGCTGTTTTTT. Protein product: CASSLHDANTGELFF.

This clonotype has ten or more counts. The chain employs TRBV6-1 and TRBJ2-7; D ambiguous. The CDR3 consists of 14 residues. V lost 1 base, J lost 2 bases, and 9 bases lay in between. Germline loops: CDR1 MNHNS, CDR2 SASEGT. The CDR3 DNA sequence: TGTGCCAGCAGTGAAGGGCAGAATACCTACGAGCAGTACTTC. This codes for CASSEGQNTYEQYF.

This clonotype has ten or more counts. The chain couples TRBV7-9 to TRBJ1-1; no firm D call. Trimming removed 5 bases at V and 3 bases at J, with 10 bases between. Germline V gives CDR1 SEHNR, CDR2 FQNEAQ (reference sequence). The CDR3 length is 13 residues. DNA for the CDR3: TGTGCCAGCAGCGTCGGGCGGCACACTGAAGCTTTCTTT. Protein sequence: CASSVGRHTEAFF. Full variable domain (remainder filled in from reference TRBV7-9 and TRBJ1-1): DTGVSQNPRHKITKRGQNVTFRCDPISEHNRLYWYRQTLGQGPEFLTYFQNEAQLEKSRLLSDRFSAERPKGSFSTLEIQRTEQGDSAMYLCASSVGRHTEAFFGQGTRLTVV.

This clonotype was observed at least ten times. The rearrangement joins TRBV4-3 to TRBJ2-3; D ambiguous. Germline V gene sequence: CDR1 LGHNA, CDR2 YSLEER. The CDR3 runs to 15 residues. V shed 0 bases and J shed 0 bases, with 7 bases lying between them. The CDR3 coding sequence is TGCGCCAGCAGCCAAGATAATCTGAGCACAGATACGCAGTATTTT. The encoded protein is CASSQDNLSTDTQYF.

This clonotype was seen ten or more times. The rearrangement joins TRBV20-1 to TRBJ2-1, with 10 positions matching TRBD2. Germline trimming cut 5 bases from V and 7 bases from J; bases unmatched to any gene: 8. CDR1 is DFQATT, CDR2 SNEGSKA, per germline (reference sequence). The CDR3 sequence is 14 residues long. In DNA, the CDR3 is TGCAGTGCTTATAAGCGGGAGGGCCTAAATGAGCAGTTCTTC. Translated: CSAYKREGLNEQFF.

This clonotype was counted ten times or more. The J gene is TRBJ2-7, the V gene TRBV7-8; 11 positions agree with TRBD1. The germline V gene encodes CDR1 SGHVS and CDR2 FQNEAQ. With 5 bases clipped from V and 3 bases from J, the junction kept 6 bases outside the gene matches. The CDR3 contains 15 residues. This CDR3 is CASSPGQGAGYEQYF. The CDR3 bases are TGTGCCAGCAGCCCTGGACAGGGGGCAGGCTACGAGCAGTACTTC. Supplemented by reference TRBV7-8 and TRBJ2-7, the full variable domain reads GAGVSQSPRYKVAKRGQDVALRCDPISGHVSLFWYQQALGQGPEFLTYFQNEAQLDKSGLPSDRFFAERPEGSVSTLKIQRTQQEDSAVYLCASSPGQGAGYEQYFGPGTRLTVT.

This clonotype was counted many times. The V call is TRBV6-2 or TRBV6-3, the J call TRBJ2-1; D not certain. V gave up 6 bases and J gave up 2 bases, with 17 bases separating them. Germline CDR1 and CDR2: MNHEY and SVGEGT. The CDR3 sequence is 16 residues long. Here the CDR3 reads CASSTPNRDPYNEQFF. In DNA, the CDR3 is TGTGCCAGCAGCACGCCGAATAGGGATCCCTACAATGAGCAGTTCTTC.